These 7 T cell receptor beta chains share one sample of origin, sequenced in a study of a mutant IDH1 vaccine in newly diagnosed glioma. The sample's time point: week 5, during vaccination. It was 300 ug of mutant IDH1 20-mer peptide that made up each vaccine dose, given with topical imiquimod. TCRdb keeps only in-frame clones here, not all; method: immunoSEQ multiplex PCR. The data contain about 53,000 clones, 82% of them singletons. These receptors are not linked to any known antigen. The source material was PBMCs, sampled from a glioma patient whose treatment included an IDH1 peptide vaccine. These receptors all stem from a young woman with glioma. Some clones in this sample may be carry-over from other donors' samples.

The V call is TRBV4-1, the J call TRBJ2-4; TRBD2 matches at 7 bases. With 3 bases clipped from V and 0 bases from J, the junction kept 11 bases outside the gene matches. CDR1 and CDR2 (germline): MGHRA, YSYEKL. This CDR3 spans 18 amino acids. This chain's CDR3 is CASSHLVGTTLAKNIQYF. The CDR3 DNA reads as TGCGCCAGCAGCCACCTCGTCGGGACTACGCTAGCCAAAAACATTCAGTACTTC.

V is TRBV4-3 and J is TRBJ2-2; possible D gene TRBD1, 6 bases. There are 16 residues in the CDR3. V lost 0 bases and J 0 bases, leaving 8 bases between the germline ends. Germline V gene sequence: CDR1 LGHNA, CDR2 YSLEER. The DNA for the CDR3 is TGCGCCAGCAGCCAAGACAGGGGTCCGAACACCGGGGAGCTGTTTTTT. It codes for CASSQDRGPNTGELFF.

This clone has only a few counts. V usage is TRBV2 and J usage is TRBJ1-5; D ambiguous. V gave up 11 bases and J gave up 4 bases, with 18 bases separating them. The CDR3 sequence is 14 residues long. The germline gives CDR1 SNHLY, CDR2 FYNNEI. The CDR3 DNA is TGTGCCTCCACAAGGCGGAGTGAGAATCAGCCCCAGCATTTT. This translates into CASTRRSENQPQHF.

V usage is TRBV19 and J usage is TRBJ1-2; D call uncertain. Germline V gene data show CDR1 as LNHDA and CDR2 as SQIVND (reference sequence). This CDR3 spans 11 amino acids. V was trimmed by 11 bases and J by 0 bases, leaving 7 bases between them. The CDR3 coding sequence is TGTGCCGCTAGGGCTAACTATGGCTACACCTTC. Protein sequence: CAARANYGYTF.

This clone appeared a single time. Here the CDR3 reads CASSYPSGGSYEQYF. The CDR3 region has the DNA TGTGCCAGCAGTTACCCGTCAGGGGGCTCCTACGAGCAGTACTTC. The J gene is TRBJ2-7, the V gene TRBV6-5; 7 bases are a match to TRBD1. V dropped 2 bases and J dropped 0; count of bases not matched to a gene: 4. Germline V CDR1 and CDR2: MNHEY, SVGAGI. CDR3 size: 15 residues.

The chain uses TRBV6-1 and TRBJ1-2; the D gene is possibly TRBD1 (6 bases). This CDR3 spans 16 amino acids. Trimming shortened V by 2 bases and J by 5 bases, and 18 bases separated the two germline ends. Germline V gives CDR1 MNHNS, CDR2 SASEGT. The CDR3 nucleotides are TGTGCCAGCAGTGAATTGAGGCGGACAGTGAGTTATGGCTACACCTTC. Its translation: CASSELRRTVSYGYTF.

The chain uses TRBV6-5 and TRBJ2-3, with no clear D. V shed 5 bases and J shed 2 bases, with 8 bases lying between them. CDR1 MNHEY and CDR2 SVGAGI come from the germline V gene. The CDR3 is made up of 13 amino acids. CDR3 protein: CASSTSLTDTQYF. CDR3 DNA: TGTGCCAGCAGTACCTCGCTCACAGATACGCAGTATTTT.